This entry lists 15 T cell receptor beta chains sequenced from one sample in a study of control samples from healthy donors and cancer patients. The data were produced by immunoSEQ multiplex PCR, yet TCRdb's version contains in-frame clones alone and is incomplete. The sample records around 120,000 clones, over 85% being singletons. The sample consisted of blood. The receptors were gathered from a man aged 30 to 45 in good health.

The J gene is TRBJ2-1, the V gene TRBV9, with 9 bases matching TRBD1. In germline, CDR1 is SGDLS, CDR2 YYNGEE. The CDR3 runs to 16 residues. The ends lost 4 bases at V and 3 bases at J; junction bases unmatched: 8. The CDR3 DNA is TGTGCCAGCAGCCCTGGACAGGGGACGATCTACAATGAGCAGTTCTTC. It encodes CASSPGQGTIYNEQFF.

The V and J genes are TRBV28 and TRBJ2-1; 8 nucleotides match TRBD1. The V gene's germline CDR1 is MDHEN and CDR2 SYDVKM. V shed 6 bases and J 5 bases; nucleotides not matched to a gene: 6. This CDR3 is built from 14 residues. CDR3 sequence (DNA): TGTGCCAGCAGACGACAGGGGCCGAACAATGAGCAGTTCTTC. Encoded protein: CASRRQGPNNEQFF.

The chain uses TRBV6-5 and TRBJ1-1; D gene uncertain. This CDR3 has 14 amino acids. Germline V gene data show CDR1 as MNHEY and CDR2 as SVGAGI. V dropped 6 bases and J dropped 4 bases, with 15 bases sitting between them. The DNA of the CDR3 is TGTGCCAGCAGGTCGAATGCCGTGGGCACTGAAGCTTTCTTT. It translates to CASRSNAVGTEAFF.

The chain links TRBV7-6 to TRBJ1-3, with D unresolved. This CDR3 region has 16 residues. Germline assignment: CDR1 SGHVS and CDR2 FNYEAQ. With 1 base removed from V and 4 bases from J, the gap between germline ends came to 14 bases. The CDR3 DNA reads TGTGCCAGCAGCTTAGAGGTCCCCCGGCCAGGAAACACCATATATTTT. Encoded protein: CASSLEVPRPGNTIYF.

The chain links TRBV5-6 to TRBJ1-2; D is uncertain. The germline CDR1 and CDR2 sequences are SGHDT and YYEEEE. CDR3 length: 12 residues. The germline V and J ends were trimmed by 6 bases and 5 bases, with 11 bases remaining between them. CDR3 bases: TGTGCCAGCACCTCTGGCCCATATGGCTACACCTTC. Its translation: CASTSGPYGYTF.

The chain couples TRBV5-5 to TRBJ2-2, with D hard to call. This CDR3 is 14 amino acids long. V gave up 0 bases and J gave up 7 bases, with 10 bases separating them. Per germline, CDR1 SGHKS and CDR2 YYEKEE (reference sequence). DNA of the CDR3: TGTGCCAGCAGCTTGGTAGGATCCGGCGGGGAGCTGTTTTTT. Protein: CASSLVGSGGELFF.

The chain is built from TRBV5-5 and TRBJ1-4; 7 bases line up with TRBD1. Looked up from germline, CDR1 is SGHKS and CDR2 is YYEKEE (reference sequence). Germline trimming cut 5 bases from V and 4 bases from J; bases unmatched to any gene: 11. This CDR3 is built from 16 residues. As DNA, the CDR3 is TGTGCCAGCAGTATCGGTCAGGGGGATTTTAATGAAAAACTGTTTTTT. Encoded protein: CASSIGQGDFNEKLFF.

V usage is TRBV6-2 or TRBV6-3 and J usage is TRBJ1-1; D not certain. Germline values: CDR1 MNHEY, CDR2 SVGEGT. The CDR3 is 15 amino acids. V lost 0 bases and J 0 bases, leaving 8 bases between the germline ends. The CDR3 sequence is CASSYSFEMNTEAFF. The CDR3 DNA reads as TGTGCCAGCAGTTACTCATTCGAAATGAACACTGAAGCTTTCTTT.

This chain connects TRBV4-1 to TRBJ2-2; D is ambiguous. The CDR3 loop spans 16 amino acids. Germline V lookup: CDR1 MGHRA, CDR2 YSYEKL. Deletions cut 3 bases from V and 3 bases from J, with 14 bases between. CDR3 nucleotide sequence: TGCGCCAGCAGCCAGATAGACATCATCGACACCGGGGAGCTGTTTTTT. It yields the protein CASSQIDIIDTGELFF.

This chain joins TRBV7-2 and TRBJ2-1; 13 nucleotides line up with TRBD2. In germline, CDR1 is SGHTA, CDR2 FQGNSA. The CDR3 has 17 amino acids. V lost 1 base to trimming and J lost 2 bases; unmatched junction nucleotides: 2. CDR3 sequence: CASSLEGLAGAYNEQFF. The CDR3 bases are TGTGCCAGCAGCTTAGAAGGACTAGCGGGGGCCTACAATGAGCAGTTCTTC.

The V gene is TRBV7-2, the J gene TRBJ2-3; D is ambiguous. CDR3 length: 15 residues. Per the germline V gene, CDR1 is SGHTA and CDR2 is FQGNSA. Trimming removed 7 bases from V and 1 base from J, with 15 bases in between. CDR3: CASTLPGKGTDTQYF. DNA of the CDR3: TGTGCCAGCACCCTACCCGGTAAGGGCACAGATACGCAGTATTTT.

The CDR3 here is CASSSSTGAEQFF. DNA of the CDR3: TGTGCCAGCAGCTCCTCGACAGGGGCTGAGCAGTTCTTC. The chain is built from TRBV9 and TRBJ2-1; 8 bases map to TRBD1. V lost 4 bases to trimming and J lost 9 bases; unmatched junction nucleotides: 6. Germline CDR1 is SGDLS and CDR2 is YYNGEE. This CDR3 contains 13 residues.

V and J are TRBV21-1 and TRBJ2-5; TRBD1, the table's D call, was not compared with the DNA. TRBV21-1 is a known pseudogene. CDR3 length equals 16 residues. In DNA, the CDR3 is TGTGCCAGCAGCACACAAGGACAGGGTACGCGAGAGACCCAGTACTTC. Residues: CASSTQGQGTRETQYF.

The chain couples TRBV30 to TRBJ1-5; 9 nucleotides agree with TRBD1. The CDR3 has 14 residues. Germline values: CDR1 GTSNPN, CDR2 SVGIG (reference sequence). Unmatched junction bases numbered 6, after V lost 3 bases and J lost 6 bases. CDR3 coding DNA: TGTGCCTGGAGATCGGGACAGGGCGTTCAGCCCCAGCATTTT. Amino acid sequence: CAWRSGQGVQPQHF.

This sequence joins TRBV3-1 (or the pseudogene TRBV3-2) and TRBJ1-3, with no clear D. CDR1 is LGHDT, CDR2 YNNKEL, per germline (reference sequence). V dropped 0 bases and J dropped 0 bases, with 9 bases sitting between them. The CDR3 totals 16 residues. The CDR3 is CASSQDHSSSGNTIYF. The CDR3 DNA follows: TGTGCCAGCAGCCAAGATCACAGCAGCTCTGGAAACACCATATATTTT.